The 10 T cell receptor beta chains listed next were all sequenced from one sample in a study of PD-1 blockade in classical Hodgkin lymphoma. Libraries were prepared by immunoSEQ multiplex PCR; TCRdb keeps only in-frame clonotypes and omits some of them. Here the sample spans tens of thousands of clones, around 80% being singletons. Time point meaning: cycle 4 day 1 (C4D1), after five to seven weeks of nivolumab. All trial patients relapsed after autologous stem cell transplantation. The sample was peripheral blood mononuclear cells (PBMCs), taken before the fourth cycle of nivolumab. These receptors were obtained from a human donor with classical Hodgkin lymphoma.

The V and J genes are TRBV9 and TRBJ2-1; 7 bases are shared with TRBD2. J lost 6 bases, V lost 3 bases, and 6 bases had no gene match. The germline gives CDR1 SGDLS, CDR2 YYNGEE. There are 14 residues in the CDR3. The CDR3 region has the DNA TGTGCCAGCAGCGCTGGGGGGGTTGGCAATGAGCAGTTCTTC. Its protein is CASSAGGVGNEQFF.

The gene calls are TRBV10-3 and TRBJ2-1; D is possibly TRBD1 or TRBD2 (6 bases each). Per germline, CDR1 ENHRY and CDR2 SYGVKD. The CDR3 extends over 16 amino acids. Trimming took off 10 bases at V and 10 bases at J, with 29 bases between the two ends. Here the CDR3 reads CATKDPGASLVLEQFF. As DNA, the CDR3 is TGTGCCACCAAAGACCCGGGGGCTAGCCTCGTTTTGGAGCAGTTCTTC.

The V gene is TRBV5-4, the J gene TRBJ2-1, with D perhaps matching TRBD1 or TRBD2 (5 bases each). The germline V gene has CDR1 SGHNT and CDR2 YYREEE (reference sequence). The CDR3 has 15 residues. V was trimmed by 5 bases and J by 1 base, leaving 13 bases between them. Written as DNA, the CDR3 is TGTGCCAGCAGGGTGACGGGGACGTCCTACAATGAGCAGTTCTTC. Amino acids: CASRVTGTSYNEQFF. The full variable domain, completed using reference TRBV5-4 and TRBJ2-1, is ETGVTQSPTHLIKTRGQQVTLRCSSQSGHNTVSWYQQALGQGPQFIFQYYREEENGRGNFPPRFSGLQFPNYSSELNVNALELDDSALYLCASRVTGTSYNEQFFGPGTRLTVL.

The CDR3 nucleotides read TGTGCCAGCAGCTTGGCCCTCCGCCGGGACGGTCGACCCTACGAGCAGTACTTC. This codes for CASSLALRRDGRPYEQYF. The chain couples TRBV5-5 to TRBJ2-7; either TRBD1 or TRBD2 may fit D (5 bases each). Germline-derived CDR1 and CDR2 are SGHKS and YYEKEE (reference sequence). This CDR3 is 18 amino acids long. Trimming took 0 bases from V and 2 from J, leaving 21 bases between them.

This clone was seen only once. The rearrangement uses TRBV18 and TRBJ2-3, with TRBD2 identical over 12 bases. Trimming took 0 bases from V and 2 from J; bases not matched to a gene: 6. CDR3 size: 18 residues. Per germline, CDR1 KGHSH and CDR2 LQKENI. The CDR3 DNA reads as TGTGCCAGCTCACCACCGTTCACTAGCGGGGGGTCCACAGATACGCAGTATTTT. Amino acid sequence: CASSPPFTSGGSTDTQYF.

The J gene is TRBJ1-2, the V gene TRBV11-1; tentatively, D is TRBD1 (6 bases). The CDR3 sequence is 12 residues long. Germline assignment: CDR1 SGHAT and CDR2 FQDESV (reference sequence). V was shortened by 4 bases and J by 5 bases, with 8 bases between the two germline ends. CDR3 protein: CASSSTGYGYTF. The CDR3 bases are TGTGCCAGCAGCTCAACAGGGTATGGCTACACCTTC.

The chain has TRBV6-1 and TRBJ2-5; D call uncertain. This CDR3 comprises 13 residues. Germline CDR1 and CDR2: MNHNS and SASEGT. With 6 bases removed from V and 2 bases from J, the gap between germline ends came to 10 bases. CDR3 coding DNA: TGTGCCAGCAGGTTCGGGCTACAAGAGACCCAGTACTTC. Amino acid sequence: CASRFGLQETQYF.

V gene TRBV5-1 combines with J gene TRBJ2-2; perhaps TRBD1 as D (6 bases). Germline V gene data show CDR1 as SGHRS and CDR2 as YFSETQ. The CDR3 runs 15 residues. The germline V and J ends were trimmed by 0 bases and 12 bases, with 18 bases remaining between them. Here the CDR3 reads CASSLVTGTWGQLFF. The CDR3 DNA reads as TGCGCCAGCAGCTTGGTTACCGGGACGTGGGGGCAGCTGTTTTTT.

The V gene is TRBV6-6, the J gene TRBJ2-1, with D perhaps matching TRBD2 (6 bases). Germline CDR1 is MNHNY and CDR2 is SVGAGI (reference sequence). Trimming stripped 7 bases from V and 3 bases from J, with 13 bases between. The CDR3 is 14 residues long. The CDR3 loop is CASIKAGLYNEQFF. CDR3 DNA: TGTGCCAGCATCAAAGCGGGCCTCTACAATGAGCAGTTCTTC.

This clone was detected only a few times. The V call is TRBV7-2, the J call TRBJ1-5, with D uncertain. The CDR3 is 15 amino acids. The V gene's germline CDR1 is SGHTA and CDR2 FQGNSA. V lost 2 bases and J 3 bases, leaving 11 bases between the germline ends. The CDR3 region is CASSLSRHFNQPQHF. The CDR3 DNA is TGTGCCAGCAGCTTATCCCGACACTTCAATCAGCCCCAGCATTTT.